Sequencing of this T cell receptor (beta chain) was carried out in a study of blood T cell repertoires in COVID-19. Study as a whole: Sources were T cells, B-cell-depleted T cells, or PBMCs; the material itself was cDNA or gDNA.

In the original workflow: Nucleated cell number was recorded as an estimate derived from reference gene primer amplification. Using immunoSEQ multiplex PCR, the repertoire was profiled, and TCRdb retains in-frame clones only, with some absent. Clone size and V and J calls were adopted from that table, with D and trimming inferred from the DNA. Here the sample spans about 190,000 clones, 70% to 90% being singletons. V was trimmed by 4 bases and J by 6 bases, leaving 3 bases between them. Germline V gene sequence: CDR1 WSHSY, CDR2 SAAADI. The CDR3 totals 11 residues. The sample consisted of peripheral blood. The chain has TRBV10-2 and TRBJ1-4; no clear D gene. The sequence came from a woman older than 75 with acute or convalescent COVID-19. The CDR3 spells CASSADEKLFF. Written as DNA, the CDR3 is TGCGCCAGCAGTGCGGATGAAAAACTGTTTTTT.